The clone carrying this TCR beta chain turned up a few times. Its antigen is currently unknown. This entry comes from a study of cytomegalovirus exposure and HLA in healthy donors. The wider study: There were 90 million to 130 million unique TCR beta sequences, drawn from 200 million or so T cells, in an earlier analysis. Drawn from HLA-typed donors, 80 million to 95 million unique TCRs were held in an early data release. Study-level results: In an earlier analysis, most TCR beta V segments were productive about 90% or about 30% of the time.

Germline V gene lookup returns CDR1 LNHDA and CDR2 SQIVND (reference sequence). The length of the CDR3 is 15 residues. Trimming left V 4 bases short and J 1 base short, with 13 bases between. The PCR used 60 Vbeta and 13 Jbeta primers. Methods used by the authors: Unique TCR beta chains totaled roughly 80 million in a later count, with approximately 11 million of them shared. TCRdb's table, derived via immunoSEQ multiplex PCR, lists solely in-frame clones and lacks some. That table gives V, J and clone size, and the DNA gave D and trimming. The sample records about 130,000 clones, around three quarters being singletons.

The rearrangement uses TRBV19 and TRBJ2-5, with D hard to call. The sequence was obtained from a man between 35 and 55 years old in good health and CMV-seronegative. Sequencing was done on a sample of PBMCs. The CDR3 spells CASSTRRAPQETQYF. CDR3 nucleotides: TGTGCCAGTAGTACCCGAAGAGCACCCCAAGAGACCCAGTACTTC.